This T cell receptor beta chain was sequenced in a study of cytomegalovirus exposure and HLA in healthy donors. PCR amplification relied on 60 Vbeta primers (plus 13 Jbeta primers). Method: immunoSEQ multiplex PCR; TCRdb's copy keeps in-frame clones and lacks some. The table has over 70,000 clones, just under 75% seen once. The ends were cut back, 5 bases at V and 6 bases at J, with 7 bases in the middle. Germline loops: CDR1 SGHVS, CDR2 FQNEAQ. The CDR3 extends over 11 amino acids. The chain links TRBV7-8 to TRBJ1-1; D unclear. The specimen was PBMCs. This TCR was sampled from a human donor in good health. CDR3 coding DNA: TGTGCCAGCAGCCCCCCTTCTGAAGCTTTCTTT. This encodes CASSPPSEAFF.